Sequencing of this TCR beta chain was carried out in a study of blood T cell repertoires in COVID-19 (dated by TCRdb to the early 2020s). Broadly, across the study: The collaborator samples originated in the United States, Italy and Spain and spanned the acute and convalescent phases of COVID-19. The prospective study material was composed of cDNA or gDNA derived from T cells, B-cell-depleted T cells, or PBMCs. The dataset comprised deeply sampled blood TCRbeta repertoires from subjects exposed to, actively infected with, or recovered from COVID-19. The repertoires were released in a freely available public database intended as a resource for research on the immune response to SARS-CoV-2. The samples were drawn from two sources: the first 160 participants of the ongoing ImmuneRACE study, and 1,200 or so subjects contributed by 6 global collaborators. Sample metadata almost always included a de-identified subject ID, COVID-19 status, age in years and sex. HLA class I and class II types, where available, came from metadata supplied by the sample provider rather than from assay-based typing.

Results the study describes overall, beyond this receptor: The quantity of clinical and demographic metadata differed by source and by participant and was supplied without curation.

In the case of this clone: Its antigen is still unknown. The record has no base qualities; no much larger clone is one base away.

V loses 2 bases, J loses 0 bases, and the germline ends lie 8 bases apart. The CDR3 spans 15 residues, from the cysteine through the phenylalanine. Only the CDR3 DNA stays, 45 bases, in frame from base 1. In the germline V gene (reference sequence), CDR1 corresponds to MNHEY and CDR2 to SMNVEV. Enrolling through a virtual design, the prospective study's participants ranged in age from roughly 18 to 90 years and lived across about two dozen United States geographic areas. In the prospective study, cohorts were assigned on the basis of participant-reported clinical history obtained from a screening survey and a study questionnaire. For ImmuneRACE Cohort 3, a participant was defined as recovered based on two consecutive negative NP/OP PCR tests, clearance by a healthcare professional, or resolution of symptoms. In the prospective study, whole blood, serum and a nasopharyngeal or oropharyngeal swab were collected from each participant by mobile phlebotomists. Over a roughly 2-month period, participants in the prospective study had the option of providing additional blood draws and questionnaires. Blood samples from the prospective study were shipped frozen or at room temperature prior to DNA extraction.

TCRbeta CDR3 regions were amplified from genomic DNA by means of the immunoSEQ Assay, a bias-controlled multiplex PCR. The original pipeline was this. The number of nucleated cells in each sample was estimated from the amplification of reference gene primers within the assay. To quantify the absolute abundance of each unique TCRbeta CDR3 rearrangement, sequence reads were collapsed and filtered. For each sample, productive Simpson clonality was calculated as the square root of Simpson's diversity index over productive rearrangements. The table was pulled from immuneACCESS by TCRdb, which kept in-frame rearrangements only. Such tables lose some clones; where checked, under half of the loss comes from unresolved V genes, and the rest has no known cause. V and J calls and clone size are copied from that table; D and trimming were computed from the DNA. The sample contains about 160,000 clones, around 84% of them found a single time. The ten largest clones take up 7.3% of the sample.

Sequencing was done on a sample of PBMCs or T cells enriched from blood (not recorded which). This sequence was found in a man aged 50 or older who had recovered from COVID-19. The chain is made from TRBV27 and TRBJ2-1; possibly the D gene is TRBD2, per 5 matching bases. The DNA is as follows: TGTGCCAGCAGTTTAGACTACCACTCCTACAATGAGCAGTTCTTC. Its protein reads: CASSLDYHSYNEQFF.